The 5 T cell receptor beta chains given below trace back to one sample, sequenced in a study of identical twins' blood T cells. Via MiXCR, TCRdb re-called the 5' RACE reads, giving one row per CDR3 protein. The table records roughly 340,000 distinct CDR3 sequences, about 28% of them present only once. The sequencing input was PBMCs. These receptor sequences come from a woman between 18 and 55 years old in good health.

At least ten counts were recorded for this clonotype. This rearrangement joins TRBV29-1 to TRBJ2-5; the D is unclear. The V end lost 4 bases, the J end lost 1 base, and 4 bases lay between the germline ends. Germline lookup yields CDR1 SQVTM and CDR2 ANQGSEA. This CDR3 has 11 residues. This CDR3 reads CSVVVQETQYF. The CDR3 coding sequence is TGCAGCGTTGTGGTCCAAGAGACCCAGTACTTC.

Only one count was recorded for this clonotype. The chain is built from TRBV5-5 and TRBJ1-1; D gene uncertain. Germline values: CDR1 SGHKS, CDR2 YYEKEE (reference sequence). V was pared by 1 base and J by 3 bases, with 7 bases between. This CDR3 is 13 amino acids long. The CDR3 DNA reads TGTGCCAGCAGCTTGACGGAATACACTGAAGCTTTCTTT. This codes for CASSLTEYTEAFF. Looking up the rest from reference TRBV5-5 and TRBJ1-1 gives the full variable domain: DAGVTQSPTHLIKTRGQQVTLRCSPISGHKSVSWYQQVLGQGPQFIFQYYEKEERGRGNFPDRFSARQFPNYSSELNVNALLLGDSALYLCASSLTEYTEAFFGQGTRLTVV.

The chain combines TRBV7-9 with TRBJ2-7; D unclear. V was cut by 3 bases and J by 1 base, with 10 bases left in between. Germline V CDR1 and CDR2: SEHNR, FQNEAQ (reference sequence). This CDR3 is 14 amino acids long. The CDR3 sequence is CASSFAAYSYEQYF. DNA for the CDR3: TGTGCCAGCAGCTTCGCAGCCTATTCCTACGAGCAGTACTTC.

CDR3: CASSWSAAEETQYF. The DNA of the CDR3 is TGTGCCAGCAGTTGGTCGGCGGCGGAGGAGACCCAGTACTTC. This chain connects TRBV6-6 to TRBJ2-5; unclear D gene. The V end lost 4 bases, the J end lost 5 bases, and 14 bases lay between the germline ends. Germline V gene lookup returns CDR1 MNHNY and CDR2 SVGAGI (reference sequence). CDR3 length equals 14 residues.

The CDR3 sequence: CSVESKDGEKLFF. The CDR3 DNA sequence: TGCAGCGTTGAATCAAAAGATGGTGAAAAACTGTTTTTT. The rearrangement uses TRBV29-1 and TRBJ1-4; no definite D call. Germline values: CDR1 SQVTM, CDR2 ANQGSEA. V was clipped by 2 bases and J by 7 bases, with 11 bases between them. The CDR3 runs to 13 residues.